The 10 T cell receptor beta chains reported below all come from one sample, sequenced in a study of cytomegalovirus exposure and HLA in healthy donors. Primers: 60 Vbeta forward and 13 Jbeta reverse. The assay was immunoSEQ multiplex PCR, and TCRdb's table has in-frame clones only and misses some. The data hold 70,000 or so clones, with 75% to 85% observed a single time. Specimen: PBMCs. These receptors were taken from a man between 18 and 35 years old in good health and CMV-seropositive.

V gene TRBV7-7 combines with J gene TRBJ2-7; TRBD1 matches 8 bases. Germline V gene lookup returns CDR1 SSHAT and CDR2 FNYEAQ (reference sequence). V lost 3 bases and J lost 6; bases outside the gene matches: 4. This CDR3 region has 13 residues. The chain's CDR3 is CASSFDRGSEQYF. For the CDR3, the DNA is TGTGCCAGCAGCTTCGACAGGGGTAGCGAGCAGTACTTC.

Here the CDR3 reads CASSPTSRASYGYTF. The CDR3 DNA sequence: TGTGCCAGCAGTCCCACGAGCCGAGCGAGCTATGGCTACACCTTC. This rearrangement joins TRBV28 to TRBJ1-2, with D unclear. Germline assignment: CDR1 MDHEN and CDR2 SYDVKM. Trimming shortened V by 5 bases and J by 4 bases, and 17 bases separated the two germline ends. The CDR3 spans 15 residues.

The chain links TRBV28 to TRBJ2-3; no firm D call. The CDR3 is 12 residues long. Germline-derived CDR1 and CDR2 are MDHEN and SYDVKM. V gave up 3 bases and J gave up 3 bases, with 4 bases separating them. CDR3: CASSLETDTQYF. The CDR3 nucleotides are TGTGCCAGCAGTTTGGAGACAGATACGCAGTATTTT.

The chain employs TRBV29-1 and TRBJ1-1, with unresolved D. This CDR3 is built from 13 residues. Looked up from germline, CDR1 is SQVTM and CDR2 is ANQGSEA. V lost 4 bases and J 5 bases, leaving 14 bases between the germline ends. CDR3 protein: CSVGPGMRTEAFF. The CDR3 bases are TGCAGCGTTGGCCCGGGAATGAGAACTGAAGCTTTCTTT. Supplemented by reference TRBV29-1 and TRBJ1-1, the full variable domain reads SAVISQKPSRDICQRGTSLTIQCQVDSQVTMMFWYRQQPGQSLTLIATANQGSEATYESGFVIDKFPISRPNLTFSTLTVSNMSPEDSSIYLCSVGPGMRTEAFFGQGTRLTVV.

CDR3 in amino acids: CASTPRTGEYEQYF. CDR3 bases: TGTGCCAGCACACCGAGGACAGGGGAGTACGAGCAGTACTTC. The V call is TRBV2, the J call TRBJ2-7, with 9 nucleotides matching TRBD1. The V gene end was trimmed by 7 bases and the J gene end by 4 bases; junction bases not matched to a gene: 8. Germline loops: CDR1 SNHLY, CDR2 FYNNEI. This CDR3 is built from 14 residues.

The V and J genes are TRBV10-1 and TRBJ2-1; 7 nucleotides match TRBD2. V lost 7 bases, J lost 3 bases, and 9 bases stayed unmatched. Germline V gene sequence: CDR1 WNHNN, CDR2 SYGVQD (reference sequence). This CDR3 comprises 15 residues. CDR3 nucleotide sequence: TGCGCCAGCACTCATGCGGGAGCGTACTACAATGAGCAGTTCTTC. It codes for CASTHAGAYYNEQFF.

This clone has just a few counts. This chain joins TRBV6-1 and TRBJ2-1; no clear D. The V gene's germline CDR1 is MNHNS and CDR2 SASEGT. The V and J ends lost 0 bases and 3 bases respectively, with 9 bases between them. This CDR3 region has 15 residues. The CDR3 DNA reads as TGTGCCAGCAGTGAAGCGCTTCGCAGCTACAATGAGCAGTTCTTC. It is translated as CASSEALRSYNEQFF.

CDR3 DNA sequence: TGCGCCAGCAGCCCAGGACTAGCGGGAGATGAGCAGTACTTC. Protein: CASSPGLAGDEQYF. The gene calls are TRBV5-1 and TRBJ2-7; 13 nucleotides align to TRBD2. The CDR3 totals 14 residues. Germline CDR1 SGHRS, CDR2 YFSETQ. With 4 bases clipped from V and 7 bases from J, the junction kept 5 bases outside the gene matches. The variable domain in full, completed from reference TRBV5-1 and TRBJ2-7, reads KAGVTQTPRYLIKTRGQQVTLSCSPISGHRSVSWYQQTPGQGLQFLFEYFSETQRNKGNFPGRFSGRQFSNSRSEMNVSTLELGDSALYLCASSPGLAGDEQYFGPGTRLTVT.

The chain couples TRBV28 to TRBJ2-7; 9 positions agree with TRBD1. CDR1 is MDHEN, CDR2 SYDVKM, per germline. The CDR3 is 14 amino acids. V was pared by 7 bases and J by 6 bases, with 10 bases of the junction left unmatched. CDR3 nucleotide sequence: TGTGCCAGCAACCCCGGGACAGGGCTCGCCGAGCAGTACTTC. It specifies CASNPGTGLAEQYF.

This chain uses TRBV5-1 with TRBJ2-7; TRBD1 aligns across 10 bases. From germline, CDR1 is SGHRS and CDR2 YFSETQ. The ends lost 3 bases at V and 6 bases at J; junction bases unmatched: 6. The CDR3 extends over 14 amino acids. CDR3 DNA: TGCGCCAGCAGCTCCCGGACAGGGGGGACCGAGCAGTACTTC. This codes for CASSSRTGGTEQYF. The full variable domain, rest sourced from reference TRBV5-1 and TRBJ2-7, is KAGVTQTPRYLIKTRGQQVTLSCSPISGHRSVSWYQQTPGQGLQFLFEYFSETQRNKGNFPGRFSGRQFSNSRSEMNVSTLELGDSALYLCASSSRTGGTEQYFGPGTRLTVT.